The entry below gives a single TCR beta chain sequence along with its context. The sample originates from a study of blood T cell repertoires in COVID-19. Study background: Sources were T cells, B-cell-depleted T cells, or PBMCs; the material itself was cDNA or gDNA.

The CDR3 has 16 residues. Per the germline V gene, CDR1 is SEHNR and CDR2 is FQNEAQ (reference sequence). The trim removed 0 bases at V and 0 bases at J, leaving 3 bases unmatched. Profiling relied on immunoSEQ multiplex PCR, and the TCRdb table lists in-frame clones only, not all of them. Here the sample spans under 50,000 clones, 69% being singletons. The receptor's source is an older man with acute or convalescent COVID-19. The V gene is TRBV7-9, the J gene TRBJ2-3; the match to TRBD2 covers 7 bases. Sequenced material: peripheral blood. The CDR3 DNA follows: TGTGCCAGCAGCTTAGCGCTAGCGGAAAGCACAGATACGCAGTATTTT. Translated: CASSLALAESTDTQYF.